The following is a T cell receptor (beta chain) sequence with its context. Its antigen is still unknown. These data come from a study of cytomegalovirus exposure and HLA in healthy donors. Study as a whole: A later analysis reported the same platform for the 100 to 150 validation repertoires and the roughly 650 first-cohort repertoires.

TCRdb's copy holds only in-frame clones and misses some; the assay was immunoSEQ multiplex PCR. Of 65,000 to 85,000 clones in the sample, 95% were seen once. Study observations and caveats: Generally TCR sequences proved uncommon, though certain public TCRs appeared in numerous donors. Confirmation in vitro established that three CMV-associated chains were specific for CMV antigens.

The donors were members of the roughly 130-subject validation cohort (separate from the approximately 730-subject first cohort). The material sequenced was PBMCs. This TCR derives from a young woman in good health and CMV-seronegative.

The CDR3 DNA sequence: TGTGCCAGCAGCCAAGATCTAGCGGGAGGCTTTACCTACGAGCAGTACTTC. Translating gives CASSQDLAGGFTYEQYF. This chain joins TRBV4-2 and TRBJ2-7, with TRBD2 matching over 11 bases. With 0 bases clipped from V and 2 bases from J, the junction kept 6 bases outside the gene matches. Germline CDR1 reads LGHNA; CDR2 reads YNFKEQ. The CDR3 is 17 residues long.